This T cell receptor beta chain was identified during a study of tumor-infiltrating lymphocytes in primary liver carcinoma. Investigators took RNA and DNA out together from 20-30 mg of unsorted bulk tissue. Viable tumor cell content exceeded 75% in every tumor sample. General observations from the study: Only about 7.5-25% of top clones occurred in every one of the five tumor regions.

As for this clonotype: Antigen specificity is unknown. A read error may account for a junction end that differs from germline.

The CDR3 is made up of 14 amino acids. The V gene's germline CDR1 is SGHKS and CDR2 YYEKEE (reference sequence). A constant-region primer primed TCR beta cDNA synthesis from 400 to 550 ng of total RNA. The TCR beta library was amplified through three nested multiplex PCR rounds in a modified ARM-PCR procedure. The study ran its first two PCR rounds for approximately 10 cycles each, using TRBV1-TRBV30 forward primers and a C-beta reverse primer. MiXCR was run by TCRdb on the multiplex PCR reads, yielding one entry per CDR3 protein. The sample includes tens of thousands of distinct CDR3 sequences, more than 65% of them seen just once.

The chain is built from TRBV5-5 and TRBJ2-1; 8 bases fit TRBD2. Material: liver tumor tissue from sampling region 1. This sample's subset: tumor region T1, superior pole. This TCR came from a man between 40 and 49 years old with primary liver carcinoma and hepatitis B virus infection. DNA of the CDR3: TGTGCCAGCAGTTTGAGTAGCGGGGACAATAAGCAGTTCTTC. It translates to CASSLSSGDNKQFF.